This record covers a single T cell receptor beta chain. Its antigen is not known. The entry originates in a study of T cell responses to AZD1222 COVID-19 vaccine. Study findings and constraints: Following two doses of AZD1222, Spike-specific TCR breadth and depth rose. Possibly, clonal diversity was underestimated; donors were largely white British and included more females. Nearly half of the spike-specific TCRs reportedly recognize variant regions that carry no mutations. Baseline antibody screening turned up just six seropositive AZD1222 recipients.

Assay used: immunoSEQ multiplex PCR; TCRdb lists only in-frame clones, some missing. This table has 150,000 to 200,000 clones, 85% to 95% appearing once. Germline V gives CDR1 MNHEY, CDR2 SVGAGI. V shed 7 bases and J shed 7 bases, with 16 bases lying between them. This CDR3 contains 14 residues. The chain carries TRBV6-5 and TRBJ1-4, with D perhaps matching TRBD1 (6 bases). This sample comprised peripheral blood, obtained 28 days after the second AZD1222 dose. The receptor comes from an adult who received the AZD1222 COVID-19 vaccine. The CDR3 protein is CASTGGPWGEKLFF. CDR3 sequence (DNA): TGTGCCAGCACCGGGGGCCCGTGGGGTGAAAAACTGTTTTTT.